The present T cell receptor (beta chain) was sequenced within a study of blood T cell repertoires in COVID-19. Study overall: Collection of acute and convalescent COVID-19 samples took place in the United States, Italy and Spain. The analysed material was cDNA or gDNA that came from T cells, B-cell-depleted T cells, or PBMCs.

Recruited during active infection, patients (from Seattle) were subsequently followed longitudinally. This table comes from immunoSEQ multiplex PCR, and its TCRdb copy is limited to in-frame clones, with some not included. The sample shows 45,000 or so clones, 85% to 90% of them seen only once. The sequencing sample was made of peripheral blood. This clonotype was sampled from a woman older than 75 with COVID-19, enrolled during active disease.

This chain's CDR3 is CATGGTLYEQYF. CDR3 coding DNA: TGTGCCACCGGGGGGACTTTATACGAGCAGTACTTC. The chain has TRBV28 and TRBJ2-7; TRBD2 matches at 7 bases. V lost 10 bases and J lost 4; bases outside the gene matches: 7. This CDR3 contains 12 residues. Germline assignment: CDR1 MDHEN and CDR2 SYDVKM.